The 7 T cell receptor beta chains reported below all come from one sample, sequenced in a study of T cells in Graves' hyperthyroidism and ophthalmopathy. What was amplified from RNA transcripts were TCR beta CDR3 regions. The TCR CDR3 was amplified in a first-round RT-PCR using the HTBI primer set. TCRdb called the multiplex PCR reads again in MiXCR, with one record for every CDR3 protein. Here the sample spans about 520,000 distinct CDR3 sequences, roughly a quarter being singletons. The specimen sequenced was blood. These receptors were collected from a woman under 40 with Graves' ophthalmopathy.

This clonotype came up many times. This sequence joins TRBV12-3 or TRBV12-4 and TRBJ1-3; D uncertain. Trimming pared 6 bases from V and 2 bases from J, leaving 8 bases between. CDR3 length equals 13 residues. Here the CDR3 DNA reads TGTGCCAGCAGAGACACAACTGGAAACACCATATATTTT. This gives the protein CASRDTTGNTIYF.

This chain links TRBV6-5 with TRBJ2-2; the D gene is possibly TRBD2 (6 bases). CDR1 MNHEY and CDR2 SVGAGI come from the germline V gene. V was trimmed by 4 bases and J by 6 bases, leaving 15 bases between them. The CDR3 length is 15 residues. CDR3 nucleotides: TGTGCCAGCAGTTTCGGACTATCGGGCGCCGGGGAGCTGTTTTTT. It encodes CASSFGLSGAGELFF.

The chain employs TRBV29-1 and TRBJ1-2, with D perhaps matching TRBD1 (5 bases). From germline, CDR1 is SQVTM and CDR2 ANQGSEA. The CDR3 length is 13 residues. V lost 8 bases, J lost 5 bases, and 18 bases lay in between. CDR3 in DNA: TGCAGCACGGAAGGACACGCTTCTTATGGCTACACCTTC. Translating it yields CSTEGHASYGYTF.

This clonotype came up once. J is TRBJ1-1 and V is TRBV7-2, with D hard to call. The CDR3 runs 14 residues. Between the trimmed V and J ends, which lost 2 bases and 5 bases, there was a span of 12 bases. The germline gives CDR1 SGHTA, CDR2 FQGNSA. CDR3 DNA: TGTGCCAGCAGCTTACTGGGTCGCCGGACTGAAGCTTTCTTT. Residues: CASSLLGRRTEAFF. The whole variable domain, remainder taken from reference TRBV7-2 and TRBJ1-1, is GAGVSQSPSNKVTEKGKDVELRCDPISGHTALYWYRQSLGQGLEFLIYFQGNSAPDKSGLPSDRFSAERTGGSVSTLTIQRTQQEDSAVYLCASSLLGRRTEAFFGQGTRLTVV.

Many counts were recorded for this clonotype. The gene calls are TRBV6-1 and TRBJ2-2, with 8 nucleotides matching TRBD1. Trimming removed 5 bases from V and 0 bases from J; junction bases left unmatched: 8. The CDR3 is made up of 17 amino acids. The V gene's germline CDR1 is MNHNS and CDR2 SASEGT. The CDR3 bases are TGTGCCAGCAGTCCCCGAGGGGACAGGTCGAACACCGGGGAGCTGTTTTTT. This codes for CASSPRGDRSNTGELFF.

The rearrangement links TRBV5-1 to TRBJ2-4; D is possibly TRBD2 (5 bases). The CDR3 spans 13 residues. V was clipped by 1 base and J by 10 bases, with 12 bases between them. Germline CDR1 reads SGHRS; CDR2 reads YFSETQ. The CDR3 sequence is CASSLYGVGIQYF. The CDR3 nucleotides read TGCGCCAGCAGCTTGTACGGGGTAGGGATTCAGTACTTC.

This clonotype was seen repeatedly, ten times or more. The gene calls are TRBV10-3 and TRBJ2-7, with D possibly TRBD1 on 5 matching bases. The V end was cut by 5 bases, the J end by 3 bases, with 14 bases between. The CDR3 totals 14 residues. The V gene's germline CDR1 is ENHRY and CDR2 SYGVKD. CDR3 protein: CAISRQITGYEQYF. The CDR3 DNA is TGTGCCATCAGTCGCCAAATTACAGGCTACGAGCAGTACTTC.